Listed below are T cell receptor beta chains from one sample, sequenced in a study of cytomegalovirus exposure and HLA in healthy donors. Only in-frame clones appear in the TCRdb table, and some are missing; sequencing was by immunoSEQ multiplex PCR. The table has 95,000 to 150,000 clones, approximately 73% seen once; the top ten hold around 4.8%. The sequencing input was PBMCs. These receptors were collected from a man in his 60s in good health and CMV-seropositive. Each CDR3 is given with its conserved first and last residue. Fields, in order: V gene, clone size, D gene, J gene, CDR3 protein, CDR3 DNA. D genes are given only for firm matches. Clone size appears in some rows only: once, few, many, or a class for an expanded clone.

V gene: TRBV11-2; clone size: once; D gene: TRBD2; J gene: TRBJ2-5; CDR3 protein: CASSYRLAGRQETQYF; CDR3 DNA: TGTGCCAGCAGCTACCGACTAGCGGGGAGACAAGAGACCCAGTACTTC
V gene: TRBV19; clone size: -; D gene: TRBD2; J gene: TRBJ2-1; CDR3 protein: CASSIGTRGVRNEQFF; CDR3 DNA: TGTGCCAGTAGTATAGGGACGCGGGGGGTGAGGAATGAGCAGTTCTTC
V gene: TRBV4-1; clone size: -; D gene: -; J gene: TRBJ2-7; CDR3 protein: CASSHPRDTYEQYF; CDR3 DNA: TGCGCCAGCAGCCACCCCAGGGATACCTACGAGCAGTACTTC
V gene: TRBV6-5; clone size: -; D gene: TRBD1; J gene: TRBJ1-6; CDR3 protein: CASSPGQSNSPLHF; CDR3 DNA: TGTGCCAGCAGTCCGGGACAGTCAAATTCACCCCTCCACTTT
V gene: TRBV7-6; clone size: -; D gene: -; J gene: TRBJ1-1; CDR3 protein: CASSHPLGGNRMNTEAFF; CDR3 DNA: TGTGCCAGCAGCCACCCCTTGGGAGGGAACCGGATGAACACTGAAGCTTTCTTT
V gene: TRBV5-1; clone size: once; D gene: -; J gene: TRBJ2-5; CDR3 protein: CASTPTGLETQYF; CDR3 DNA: TGCGCCAGCACCCCGACTGGCTTAGAGACCCAGTACTTC
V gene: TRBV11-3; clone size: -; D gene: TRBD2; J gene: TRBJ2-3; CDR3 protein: CASSLQPPVSGGGQDTQYF; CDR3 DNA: TGTGCCAGCAGCTTACAACCCCCGGTTAGCGGGGGGGGGCAAGATACGCAGTATTTT
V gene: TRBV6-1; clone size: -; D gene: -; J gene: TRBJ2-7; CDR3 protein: CASSPGQYYEQYF; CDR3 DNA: TGTGCCAGCAGCCCCGGACAATACTACGAGCAGTACTTC
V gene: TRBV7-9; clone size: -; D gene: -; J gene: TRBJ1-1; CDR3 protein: CASGTSSNTEAFF; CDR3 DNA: TGTGCCAGCGGGACATCCTCGAACACTGAAGCTTTCTTT
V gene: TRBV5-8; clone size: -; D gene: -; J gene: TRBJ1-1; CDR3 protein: CASSSPFRGTEAFF; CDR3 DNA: TGTGCCAGCAGCTCCCCCTTCCGAGGCACTGAAGCTTTCTTT
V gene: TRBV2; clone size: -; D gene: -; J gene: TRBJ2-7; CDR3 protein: CASRRDSYEQYF; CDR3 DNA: TGTGCCAGCAGACGGGACTCCTACGAGCAGTACTTC
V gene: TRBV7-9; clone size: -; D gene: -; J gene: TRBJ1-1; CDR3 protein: CASSQVNTEAFF; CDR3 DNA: TGTGCCAGCAGCCAGGTGAACACTGAAGCTTTCTTT
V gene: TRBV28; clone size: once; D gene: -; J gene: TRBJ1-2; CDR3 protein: CASSLWEVQSNYGYTF; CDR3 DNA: TGTGCCAGCAGTTTATGGGAGGTCCAGAGTAACTATGGCTACACCTTC
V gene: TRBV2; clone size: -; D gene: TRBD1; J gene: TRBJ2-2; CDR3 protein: CASSALGQGLTGELFF; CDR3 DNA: TGTGCCAGCAGTGCCCTGGGACAGGGGCTGACCGGGGAGCTGTTTTTT
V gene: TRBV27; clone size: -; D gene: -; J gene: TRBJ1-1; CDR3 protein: CASSLWQNTEAFF; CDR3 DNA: TGTGCCAGCAGTTTGTGGCAGAACACTGAAGCTTTCTTT
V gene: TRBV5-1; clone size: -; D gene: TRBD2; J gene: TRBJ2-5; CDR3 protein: CASSPSGLARYQETQYF; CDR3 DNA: TGCGCCAGCAGCCCCTCCGGACTAGCGCGTTACCAAGAGACCCAGTACTTC